These 13 T cell receptor beta chains share one sample of origin, sequenced in a study of blood T cell repertoires in COVID-19. Sequencing was performed with immunoSEQ multiplex PCR; in TCRdb, only in-frame clones are kept and a portion is missing. Counted here are around 130,000 clones, more than 75% occurring once; the ten biggest clones make up about 4.2%. Sequenced sample: peripheral blood. These TCRs come from a woman aged 80 or over with acute or convalescent COVID-19.

The chain has TRBV3-1 (or the pseudogene TRBV3-2) and TRBJ2-3; 7 bases are shared with TRBD2. The CDR3 contains 11 residues. V was pared by 3 bases and J by 14 bases, with 5 bases of the junction left unmatched. The germline V gene has CDR1 LGHDT and CDR2 YNNKEL (reference sequence). The DNA for the CDR3 is TGTGCCAGCAGCCACCGGGGAGGGCTGTATTTT. It encodes CASSHRGGLYF.

The CDR3 region is CSATGSGSSAFF. CDR3 coding DNA: TGCAGCGCGACAGGGTCAGGGTCCTCAGCTTTCTTT. The genes are TRBV29-1 and TRBJ1-1; 7 bases map to TRBD1. V shed 7 bases, J shed 10 bases, and the junction held 12 bases outside the gene matches. The CDR3 runs to 12 residues. Germline V gene data show CDR1 as SQVTM and CDR2 as ANQGSEA. Together with reference TRBV29-1 and TRBJ1-1, the CDR3 gives the full variable domain: SAVISQKPSRDICQRGTSLTIQCQVDSQVTMMFWYRQQPGQSLTLIATANQGSEATYESGFVIDKFPISRPNLTFSTLTVSNMSPEDSSIYLCSATGSGSSAFFGQGTRLTVV.

The J gene is TRBJ2-4, the V gene TRBV2; D is uncertain. Germline values: CDR1 SNHLY, CDR2 FYNNEI. This CDR3 region has 12 residues. V lost 2 bases to trimming and J lost 6 bases, with 5 bases between them. CDR3 in amino acids: CASSEPINIQYF. The CDR3 nucleotides are TGTGCCAGCAGTGAACCAATAAACATTCAGTACTTC.

V is TRBV28 and J is TRBJ1-2; D is uncertain. The CDR3 extends over 12 amino acids. V lost 4 bases and J lost 1, with 4 bases in between. CDR1 is MDHEN and CDR2 is SYDVKM in the germline V gene. As DNA, the CDR3 is TGTGCCAGCAGTTATCTTAACTATGGCTACACCTTC. Translation: CASSYLNYGYTF.

V is TRBV28 and J is TRBJ2-7, with TRBD1 matching over 7 bases. The CDR3 has 15 amino acids. Germline-derived CDR1 and CDR2 are MDHEN and SYDVKM. Germline trimming cut 5 bases from V and 2 bases from J; bases unmatched to any gene: 9. CDR3 amino acids: CASSEGDRPPYEQYF. The CDR3 DNA reads TGTGCCAGCAGTGAAGGGGACAGACCCCCCTACGAGCAGTACTTC.

The gene calls are TRBV5-4 and TRBJ2-1; 8 bases line up with TRBD2. CDR1 is SGHNT and CDR2 is YYREEE in the germline V gene (reference sequence). With V trimmed by 3 bases and J by 5 bases, 7 bases remained unmatched. There are 15 residues in the CDR3. For the CDR3, the DNA is TGTGCCAGCAGCTCGGGAGCGGGGGAGGACAATGAGCAGTTCTTC. Its protein product is CASSSGAGEDNEQFF.

The J gene is TRBJ1-3, the V gene TRBV10-2; maybe TRBD1 (5 bases). Trimming left V 10 bases short and J 1 base short, with 11 bases between. This CDR3 is built from 13 residues. Germline assignment: CDR1 WSHSY and CDR2 SAAADI. This CDR3 reads CATLGGSGNTIYF. CDR3 nucleotide sequence: TGCGCCACTCTGGGGGGGTCTGGAAACACCATATATTTT.

The rearrangement uses TRBV4-1 and TRBJ2-1; 8 positions match TRBD2. J gave up 4 bases and V 0 bases, and 5 bases lay outside the gene matches. In germline, CDR1 is MGHRA, CDR2 YSYEKL. This CDR3 comprises 16 residues. The CDR3 reads CASSQDPPSGYNEQFF. The CDR3 coding sequence is TGCGCCAGCAGCCAAGATCCGCCTAGCGGGTACAATGAGCAGTTCTTC.

DNA of the CDR3: TGTGCCAGCAGCGGACTCGGACAGGGACCTAATGAAAAACTGTTTTTT. This codes for CASSGLGQGPNEKLFF. The J gene is TRBJ1-4, the V gene TRBV9, with 8 bases matching TRBD1. The CDR3 loop spans 16 amino acids. After removal of 3 bases from V and 3 bases from J, the junction contained 7 bases not matched to a gene. The germline V gene has CDR1 SGDLS and CDR2 YYNGEE.

Only a few counts were recorded for this clone. V is TRBV7-3 and J is TRBJ1-1, with D uncertain. The V end was cut by 0 bases, the J end by 7 bases, with 9 bases between. The CDR3 extends over 13 amino acids. Germline V gene lookup returns CDR1 SGHTA and CDR2 FQGTGA. The CDR3 DNA follows: TGTGCCAGCAGCTTAACGGCAAGCGGTGAAGCTTTCTTT. This sequence encodes CASSLTASGEAFF. The complete variable domain, with remaining parts taken from reference TRBV7-3 and TRBJ1-1, reads GAGVSQTPSNKVTEKGKYVELRCDPISGHTALYWYRQSLGQGPEFLIYFQGTGAADDSGLPNDRFFAVRPEGSVSTLKIQRTERGDSAVYLCASSLTASGEAFFGQGTRLTVV.

V gene TRBV10-1 combines with J gene TRBJ2-7, with D tentatively TRBD2 (6 bases). V lost 6 bases and J 6 bases, leaving 21 bases between the germline ends. CDR3 length: 15 residues. Per the germline V gene, CDR1 is WNHNN and CDR2 is SYGVQD (reference sequence). CDR3 residues: CASRAFRDEEGEQYF. In DNA, the CDR3 is TGCGCCAGCAGGGCCTTCCGGGACGAGGAGGGCGAGCAGTACTTC.

This chain joins TRBV27 and TRBJ1-6; TRBD1 is a possible D gene (6 bases). The germline CDR1 and CDR2 sequences are MNHEY and SMNVEV (reference sequence). Trimming shortened V by 5 bases and J by 1 base, and 15 bases separated the two germline ends. This CDR3 has 17 amino acids. Here the CDR3 DNA reads TGTGCCAGCAGTCCCCGAAACAGGGTATCCTATAATTCACCCCTCCACTTT. It translates to CASSPRNRVSYNSPLHF.

The genes are TRBV20-1 and TRBJ2-5; 7 nucleotides match TRBD1. V gave up 3 bases and J gave up 1 base; unmatched junction bases: 11. This CDR3 region has 16 residues. Germline CDR1 DFQATT, CDR2 SNEGSKA (reference sequence). CDR3 in amino acids: CSASARWTGPQETQYF. In DNA form, the CDR3 reads TGCAGTGCTAGTGCCCGCTGGACAGGTCCCCAAGAGACCCAGTACTTC.